What follows are 5 T cell receptor beta chains derived from one specimen sequenced in a study of shared clonotypes between healthy human individuals. Only in-frame clones appear in the TCRdb table, and some are missing; sequencing was by immunoSEQ multiplex PCR. The repertoire has approximately 2.4 million clones, more than 90% of them found once; the top ten carry roughly 0.13%. Sequences were obtained from naive CD4+ T cells sorted from blood. Subset indicated: CD45RA+ positively selected. The receptors shown here come from a man younger than 30 in good health.

This clone was observed a handful of times. The rearrangement uses TRBV7-9 and TRBJ1-2, with no clear D. Germline values: CDR1 SEHNR, CDR2 FQNEAQ (reference sequence). V was pared by 7 bases and J by 6 bases, with 9 bases between. The CDR3 has 11 amino acids. The CDR3, as DNA: TGTGCCAGCACCAAGAGGGATGGCTACACCTTC. As protein: CASTKRDGYTF.

V is TRBV11-2 and J is TRBJ1-1; D is perhaps TRBD1 (5 bases). The germline V gene has CDR1 SGHAT and CDR2 FQNNGV. The CDR3 length is 13 residues. Trimming pared 5 bases from V and 5 bases from J, leaving 12 bases between. The CDR3 DNA reads TGTGCCAGCAGCCGGGACCTGGGGACTGAAGCTTTCTTT. It specifies CASSRDLGTEAFF. Variable domain in full (rest from reference TRBV11-2 and TRBJ1-1): EAGVAQSPRYKIIEKRQSVAFWCNPISGHATLYWYQQILGQGPKLLIQFQNNGVVDDSQLPKDRFSAERLKGVDSTLKIQPAKLEDSAVYLCASSRDLGTEAFFGQGTRLTVV.

This clone was seen a single time. V is TRBV6-5 and J is TRBJ2-1, with a possible D match to TRBD2 (5 bases). The CDR3 length is 15 residues. Trimming shortened V by 4 bases and J by 0 bases, and 10 bases separated the two germline ends. CDR1 and CDR2 (germline): MNHEY, SVGAGI. The CDR3 sequence: CASSSGYNSYNEQFF. CDR3 sequence (DNA): TGTGCCAGCAGTTCGGGGTACAACTCCTACAATGAGCAGTTCTTC.

The V and J genes are TRBV28 and TRBJ1-1, with TRBD1 matching 8 bases. Losses at the gene ends were 8 bases for V and 5 bases for J; bases not matched to a gene: 10. CDR3 length: 14 residues. Germline-derived CDR1 and CDR2 are MDHEN and SYDVKM. The CDR3 DNA sequence: TGTGCCAGCTCCCCATATGGACAGGGTACTGAAGCTTTCTTT. Translation gives CASSPYGQGTEAFF.

V is TRBV25-1 and J is TRBJ1-3; 7 bases are shared with TRBD1. V was pared by 4 bases and J by 3 bases, with 3 bases of the junction left unmatched. This CDR3 region has 14 residues. Germline V gene data show CDR1 as MGHDK and CDR2 as SYGVNS. The CDR3 coding sequence is TGTGCCAGCAGTGTAGGGGGCTTTGGAAACACCATATATTTT. Translation: CASSVGGFGNTIYF. The full variable domain, in which reference TRBV25-1 and TRBJ1-3 provide the parts outside the CDR3, is EADIYQTPRYLVIGTGKKITLECSQTMGHDKMYWYQQDPGMELHLIHYSYGVNSTEKGDLSSESTVSRIRTEHFPLTLESARPSHTSQYLCASSVGGFGNTIYFGEGSWLTVV.